This T cell receptor (beta chain) was sequenced during a study of T-cell reconstitution after alpha-beta-depleted transplantation in children. Study-level findings and limits: In some patients, recipient T cells and intrathymic progenitors surviving conditioning explained high day-60 diversity. A year had passed since transplant, and T-cell counts and diversity by then came mostly from newly produced T cells. Reportedly, only several hundred clones from non-depleted graft cells drove alpha-beta T-cell counts at about two months.

Trimming pared 3 bases from V and 3 bases from J, leaving 11 bases between. Per the germline V gene, CDR1 is DFQATT and CDR2 is SNEGSKA (reference sequence). The CDR3 is 13 residues long. Preparing the TCRbeta library involved the use of unique molecular identifiers. TCRdb fed the PCR reads into MiXCR, producing one record per CDR3 protein. The sample carries hundreds of thousands of distinct CDR3 sequences, about 17% recorded once. Note on this clonotype: Its specificity is not known.

The sequencing used PBMCs, mostly from graft donor cells, collected 360 days after TCRalphabeta/CD19-depleted stem cell transplant. The J gene is TRBJ1-2, the V gene TRBV20-1; D unresolved. This TCR was recovered from a male patient aged 2-15 years who had a stem cell transplant for acute lymphoblastic leukemia, so the T cells may come from the graft donor. CDR3 nucleotides: TGCAGTGCTAGGGCAGCTTCGGACTATGGCTACACCTTC. Translated, it gives CSARAASDYGYTF.